This T cell receptor (beta chain) stems from a study of cytotoxic CD8 clonotypes in ibrutinib-treated CLL. This clone occurred once. Produced via immunoSEQ multiplex PCR; TCRdb's table is partial and in-frame only. There are thousands of clones in the sample; about 70% occur only once, and about 36% lies in the top ten. The clonotype comes from a human donor with chronic lymphocytic leukemia. Source: PBMCs, taken before ibrutinib treatment.

In DNA, the CDR3 is TGTGCCAGCAGTAAAAATCCACTTAGCACAGATACGCAGTATTTT. Translating it yields CASSKNPLSTDTQYF. The chain joins TRBV28 to TRBJ2-3; D is undetermined. The CDR3 runs to 15 residues. Between the trimmed V and J ends, which lost 5 bases and 0 bases, there was a span of 12 bases. Germline V lookup: CDR1 MDHEN, CDR2 SYDVKM.